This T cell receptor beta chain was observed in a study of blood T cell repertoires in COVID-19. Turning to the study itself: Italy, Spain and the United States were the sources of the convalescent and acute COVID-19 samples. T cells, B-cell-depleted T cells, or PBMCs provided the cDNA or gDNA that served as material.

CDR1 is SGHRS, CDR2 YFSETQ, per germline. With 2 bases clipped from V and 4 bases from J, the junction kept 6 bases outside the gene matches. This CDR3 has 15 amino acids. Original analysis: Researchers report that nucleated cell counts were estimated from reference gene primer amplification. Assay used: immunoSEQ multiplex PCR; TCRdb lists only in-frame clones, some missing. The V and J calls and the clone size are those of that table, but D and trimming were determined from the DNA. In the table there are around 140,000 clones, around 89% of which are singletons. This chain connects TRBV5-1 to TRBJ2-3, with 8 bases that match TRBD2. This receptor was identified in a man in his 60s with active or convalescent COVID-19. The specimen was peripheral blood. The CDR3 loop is CASSFLAGRADTQYF. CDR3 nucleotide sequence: TGCGCCAGCAGCTTTTTAGCGGGAAGGGCAGATACGCAGTATTTT.